This TCR beta chain was documented in a study of T-cell memory formation after mild COVID-19. This clonotype showed up many times. The germline gives CDR1 DFQATT, CDR2 SNEGSKA (reference sequence). CDR3 length: 15 amino acids. Trimming at V came to 5 bases and at J to 3 bases, leaving 10 bases not matched to a gene. Each CDR3 protein gets one entry after TCRdb re-called the 5' RACE reads with MiXCR. The sample records about 350,000 distinct CDR3 sequences, approximately 13% being singletons. The chain carries TRBV20-1 and TRBJ2-3; 8 bases match TRBD2. The sequenced material came from PBMCs or a T cell subset sorted from them (not recorded which). The TCR comes from a man younger than 30 who had mild COVID-19 (a few samples of this study predate the infection). Cell type and time point are not known. This CDR3 reads CSAHSAGGGTDTQYF. CDR3 DNA sequence: TGCAGTGCTCATTCTGCGGGGGGAGGAACAGATACGCAGTATTTT.